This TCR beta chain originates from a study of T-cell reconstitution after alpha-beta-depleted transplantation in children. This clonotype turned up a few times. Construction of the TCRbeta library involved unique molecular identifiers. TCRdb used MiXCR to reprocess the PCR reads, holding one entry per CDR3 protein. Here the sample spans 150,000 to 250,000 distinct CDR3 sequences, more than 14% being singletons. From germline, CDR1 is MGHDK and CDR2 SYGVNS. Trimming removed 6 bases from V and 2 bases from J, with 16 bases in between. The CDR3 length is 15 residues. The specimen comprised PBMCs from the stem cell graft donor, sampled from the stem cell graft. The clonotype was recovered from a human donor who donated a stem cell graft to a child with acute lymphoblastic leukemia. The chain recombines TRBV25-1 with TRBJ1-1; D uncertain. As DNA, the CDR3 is TGTGCCAGCAGCCCTCCAGGAAGGGAAAACACTGAAGCTTTCTTT. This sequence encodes CASSPPGRENTEAFF.